This is a list of T cell receptor beta chains from one sample in a study of OX40 agonist ivuxolimab in advanced cancers. Measured with immunoSEQ multiplex PCR; TCRdb has only the in-frame clones, and not every one. The sample consists of about 73,000 clones, just under 90% of them appearing once. This specimen consisted of CD4+ or CD8+ T cells sorted from blood, obtained in a trial of the OX40 agonist ivuxolimab. These receptors were taken from an adult with an advanced solid tumor such as melanoma, head and neck, liver or kidney cancer. Each CDR3 is given with its conserved first and last residue.

cdr3_aa: CASSPGIGQPAGGYTF
v_call: TRBV7-9

cdr3_aa: CASSGPGDRDYETQYF
v_call: TRBV28

cdr3_aa: CASSPTGASNYGYTF
v_call: TRBV7-8

cdr3_aa: CASSPIGSRVFQETQYF
v_call: TRBV18

cdr3_aa: CASSLTANTQYF
v_call: TRBV11-3

cdr3_aa: CASSLATGIPYEQYF
v_call: TRBV7-8

cdr3_aa: CASSLLGSQPQHF
v_call: TRBV28

cdr3_aa: CASSLGDRGHTEAFF
v_call: TRBV5-1

cdr3_aa: CASNKGAGNEKLFF
v_call: TRBV7-8

cdr3_aa: CASSLGLAEQYEQYF
v_call: TRBV11-2

cdr3_aa: CSGGQRTSAGELFF
v_call: TRBV29-1

cdr3_aa: CASSFSGRGTGELFF
v_call: TRBV7-2

cdr3_aa: CASKSGTSRTGELFF
v_call: TRBV19

cdr3_aa: CASSFRFSYEQYF
v_call: TRBV28

cdr3_aa: CASSLEGGSVREQFF
v_call: TRBV11-3

cdr3_aa: CASSFGTGKETQYF
v_call: TRBV11-1

cdr3_aa: CASSTDGMSSGNTIYF
v_call: TRBV19

cdr3_aa: CATSPSEGRVGNEKLFF
v_call: TRBV15

cdr3_aa: CASSLFRPNHLTSIYEQYF
v_call: TRBV7-8

cdr3_aa: CASSLRRADTQYF
v_call: TRBV7-3

cdr3_aa: CASSFRDRDWGLSGNTIYF
v_call: TRBV11-2